Below, 11 T cell receptor beta chains from the same sample are listed, as sequenced in a study of cytomegalovirus exposure and HLA in healthy donors. The PCR contained 60 Vbeta and 13 Jbeta primers. Assay: immunoSEQ multiplex PCR; the TCRdb copy retains only in-frame clones and omits some. Of approximately 190,000 clones listed, roughly 80% are singletons. The sequenced material came from PBMCs. These receptor sequences come from a man between 45 and 60 years old in good health and CMV-seronegative.

The chain uses TRBV7-2 and TRBJ2-6; TRBD1 might be the D (5 bases). CDR1 and CDR2 (germline): SGHTA, FQGNSA. The CDR3 contains 14 residues. V lost 8 bases, J lost 4 bases, and 12 bases lay in between. CDR3 DNA: TGTGCCAGCTCCCAGGGTACCGGGGCCAACGTCCTGACTTTC. Translated: CASSQGTGANVLTF.

This chain links TRBV7-2 with TRBJ2-5; no definite D call. Trimming took 0 bases from V and 5 from J, leaving 10 bases between them. Per germline, CDR1 SGHTA and CDR2 FQGNSA. The CDR3 runs 14 residues. The CDR3 sequence is CASSLALVRETQYF. The CDR3, as DNA: TGTGCCAGCAGCTTAGCGCTGGTGAGGGAGACCCAGTACTTC.

The chain employs TRBV7-8 and TRBJ2-2; no definite D call. The CDR3 has 16 residues. Germline V gene lookup returns CDR1 SGHVS and CDR2 FQNEAQ. V dropped 1 base and J dropped 0 bases, with 9 bases sitting between them. The CDR3 sequence is CASSLDAATNTGELFF. CDR3 nucleotide sequence: TGTGCCAGCAGCTTAGACGCGGCGACGAACACCGGGGAGCTGTTTTTT.

The gene calls are TRBV5-1 and TRBJ2-2; 10 bases are a match to TRBD1. The V gene end was trimmed by 4 bases and the J gene end by 5 bases; junction bases not matched to a gene: 8. The CDR3 is 16 residues long. From germline, CDR1 is SGHRS and CDR2 YFSETQ. CDR3 nucleotide sequence: TGCGCCAGCAGCAACGACAGGGGGCAACGGACCGGGGAGCTGTTTTTT. Translating it yields CASSNDRGQRTGELFF.

The rearrangement joins TRBV4-1 to TRBJ2-3, with a tentative D call TRBD2 (5 bases). This CDR3 spans 16 amino acids. Germline CDR1 and CDR2: MGHRA and YSYEKL. Trimming took off 1 base at V and 1 base at J, with 12 bases between the two ends. The DNA for the CDR3 is TGCGCCAGCAGCCAAGGGGGAGTAGTCCGCACAGATACGCAGTATTTT. Encoded protein: CASSQGGVVRTDTQYF.

This chain joins TRBV4-2 and TRBJ2-2; no clear D. Germline V gene data show CDR1 as LGHNA and CDR2 as YNFKEQ. V shed 4 bases and J shed 2 bases, with 14 bases lying between them. The CDR3 is 16 amino acids. The CDR3 here is CASSRGDSSNTGELFF. The CDR3 coding sequence is TGTGCCAGCAGCCGAGGTGATAGTTCTAACACCGGGGAGCTGTTTTTT.

The chain has TRBV13 and TRBJ2-2; TRBD2 matches at 13 bases. The CDR3 is 16 residues long. The ends lost 4 bases at V and 5 bases at J; junction bases unmatched: 4. Germline CDR1 and CDR2: PRHDT and FYEKMQ (reference sequence). Written as DNA, the CDR3 is TGTGCCAGCAGCTATGGGACTAGCGGGGTTACCGGGGAGCTGTTTTTT. It encodes CASSYGTSGVTGELFF. The entire variable domain, with the rest obtained from reference TRBV13 and TRBJ2-2, is as follows: AAGVIQSPRHLIKEKRETATLKCYPIPRHDTVYWYQQGPGQDPQFLISFYEKMQSDKGSIPDRFSAQQFSDYHSELNMSSLELGDSALYFCASSYGTSGVTGELFFGEGSRLTVL.

The gene calls are TRBV5-1 and TRBJ2-3; 11 nucleotides match TRBD1. This CDR3 region has 16 residues. The V and J ends lost 4 bases and 6 bases, in that order; junction bases with no gene match: 10. Germline V gene lookup returns CDR1 SGHRS and CDR2 YFSETQ. For the CDR3, the DNA is TGCGCCAGCAGCCTGAGGACAGGGGGCGCATCTGATACGCAGTATTTT. It encodes CASSLRTGGASDTQYF. Filled out from reference TRBV5-1 and TRBJ2-3, the complete variable domain reads KAGVTQTPRYLIKTRGQQVTLSCSPISGHRSVSWYQQTPGQGLQFLFEYFSETQRNKGNFPGRFSGRQFSNSRSEMNVSTLELGDSALYLCASSLRTGGASDTQYFGPGTRLTVL.

The chain employs TRBV5-1 and TRBJ2-3, with D possibly matching TRBD1 (8 bases). Trimming shortened V by 5 bases and J by 0 bases, and 16 bases separated the two germline ends. The CDR3 is 16 residues long. Germline V gene sequence: CDR1 SGHRS, CDR2 YFSETQ. CDR3 DNA sequence: TGCGCCAGCAGAATAAACAGGGGGGGGAGCACAGATACGCAGTATTTT. Translating gives CASRINRGGSTDTQYF.

The rearrangement links TRBV6-1 to TRBJ2-7, with a possible D match to TRBD1 (6 bases). The V end was cut by 2 bases, the J end by 6 bases, with 8 bases between. Per germline, CDR1 MNHNS and CDR2 SASEGT. This CDR3 contains 12 residues. The CDR3 loop reads CASSEQGREQYF. CDR3 sequence (DNA): TGTGCCAGCAGTGAACAGGGGCGCGAGCAGTACTTC.

The chain joins TRBV2 to TRBJ1-5; no reliable D call. Germline assignment: CDR1 SNHLY and CDR2 FYNNEI. Trimming took 4 bases from V and 9 from J, leaving 22 bases between them. CDR3 length: 16 residues. As DNA, the CDR3 is TGTGCCAGCAGTGTAACCGTCGGTTCCGCGCCCCGGCCCCAGCATTTT. The encoded protein is CASSVTVGSAPRPQHF.